Presented here are 26 T cell receptor beta chains from one specimen sequenced in a study of blood T cell repertoires in COVID-19. Clones were sequenced by immunoSEQ multiplex PCR, and TCRdb holds only the in-frame ones, with some missing. The table shows some 200,000 clones, with almost 90% occurring only once. Sequenced material: peripheral blood. Every receptor here comes from a man younger than 35 with active or convalescent COVID-19.

The J gene is TRBJ1-2, the V gene TRBV27; 7 nucleotides align to TRBD1. There are 16 residues in the CDR3. Germline V lookup: CDR1 MNHEY, CDR2 SMNVEV (reference sequence). V shed 0 bases and J 5 bases; nucleotides not matched to a gene: 9. The CDR3 DNA reads TGTGCCAGCAGTTTATCGATACAGGGACAGATTTATGGCTACACCTTC. This gives the protein CASSLSIQGQIYGYTF.

This sequence joins TRBV4-3 and TRBJ2-3; D not certain. Trimming shortened V by 4 bases and J by 2 bases, and 7 bases separated the two germline ends. The CDR3 has 13 residues. Germline CDR1 is LGHNA and CDR2 is YSLEER. CDR3 region: CASSRLLTDTQYF. CDR3 bases: TGCGCCAGCAGCCGGTTACTCACAGATACGCAGTATTTT.

The chain employs TRBV27 and TRBJ2-7, with TRBD1 matching over 9 bases. The CDR3 runs 17 residues. Per the germline V gene, CDR1 is MNHEY and CDR2 is SMNVEV (reference sequence). With 5 bases clipped from V and 3 bases from J, the junction kept 14 bases outside the gene matches. The CDR3 protein is CASSLLLSRQGDYEQYF. For the CDR3, the DNA is TGTGCCAGCAGTCTTCTTCTAAGTCGACAGGGGGACTACGAGCAGTACTTC.

The V and J genes are TRBV27 and TRBJ2-2; D ambiguous. CDR1 and CDR2 (germline): MNHEY, SMNVEV (reference sequence). Trimming removed 0 bases at V and 0 bases at J, with 8 bases between. The CDR3 length is 16 residues. The CDR3 spells CASSLSPLANTGELFF. For the CDR3, the DNA is TGTGCCAGCAGTTTATCGCCCCTAGCGAACACCGGGGAGCTGTTTTTT.

The chain is built from TRBV6-5 and TRBJ2-7; the match to TRBD2 covers 10 bases. CDR1 is MNHEY and CDR2 is SVGAGI in the germline V gene. The CDR3 contains 15 residues. V trimming: 1 base; J trimming: 1 base; junction bases outside the gene matches: 1. This chain's CDR3 is CASSYLAGGSYEQYF. The CDR3 DNA sequence: TGTGCCAGCAGTTACTTAGCGGGAGGTTCCTACGAGCAGTACTTC.

The chain carries TRBV9 and TRBJ2-5; 7 bases align to TRBD1. CDR3 length: 14 residues. V lost 4 bases to trimming and J lost 4 bases; unmatched junction nucleotides: 7. From germline, CDR1 is SGDLS and CDR2 YYNGEE. DNA of the CDR3: TGTGCCAGCAGCTCAGACAGGGTGGGAGAGACCCAGTACTTC. It translates to CASSSDRVGETQYF.

The V gene is TRBV27, the J gene TRBJ1-1, with TRBD1 matching 8 bases. The CDR3 loop spans 15 amino acids. The V gene's germline CDR1 is MNHEY and CDR2 SMNVEV (reference sequence). Losses at the gene ends were 7 bases for V and 5 bases for J; bases not matched to a gene: 12. The CDR3, as DNA: TGTGCCAGCACTTCCGGGCAGGGGGCTAAAACTGAAGCTTTCTTT. It codes for CASTSGQGAKTEAFF.

For the CDR3, the DNA is TGTGCCAGCACCGAACCTTTGGCGGCCTACGAGCAGTACTTC. As protein: CASTEPLAAYEQYF. The chain carries TRBV2 and TRBJ2-7; unclear D gene. Germline V gene sequence: CDR1 SNHLY, CDR2 FYNNEI. The length of the CDR3 is 14 residues. The V and J ends lost 7 bases and 2 bases respectively, with 15 bases between them.

The chain uses TRBV5-1 and TRBJ2-1; 8 nucleotides match TRBD2. CDR3 length equals 15 residues. Losses at the gene ends were 3 bases for V and 0 bases for J; bases not matched to a gene: 2. Per the germline V gene, CDR1 is SGHRS and CDR2 is YFSETQ. CDR3 nucleotides: TGCGCCAGCAGCTCCGGGACTAGCTCCTACAATGAGCAGTTCTTC. Protein sequence: CASSSGTSSYNEQFF.

V and J are TRBV30 and TRBJ1-1; unclear D gene. Trimming took off 1 base at V and 1 base at J, with 7 bases between the two ends. CDR1 and CDR2 (germline): GTSNPN, SVGIG (reference sequence). The CDR3 length is 13 residues. DNA for the CDR3: TGTGCCTGGAGTGCCCGCGGGAACACTGAAGCTTTCTTT. This gives the protein CAWSARGNTEAFF.

The rearrangement joins TRBV27 to TRBJ1-1, with 10 positions matching TRBD1. This CDR3 has 16 residues. From germline, CDR1 is MNHEY and CDR2 SMNVEV (reference sequence). After removal of 5 bases from V and 0 bases from J, the junction contained 6 bases not matched to a gene. In DNA form, the CDR3 reads TGTGCCAGCAGTGGGGGGACAGGGGTTGTGAACACTGAAGCTTTCTTT. Translated, it gives CASSGGTGVVNTEAFF.

The V and J genes are TRBV25-1 and TRBJ2-7; possible D gene TRBD2, 7 bases. CDR3 length equals 18 residues. Germline CDR1 and CDR2: MGHDK and SYGVNS. Trimming removed 6 bases at V and 0 bases at J, with 24 bases between. CDR3 amino acids: CASSPWGRQAGDSYEQYF. CDR3 DNA sequence: TGTGCCAGCAGCCCTTGGGGGAGACAGGCGGGGGACTCCTACGAGCAGTACTTC.

The chain joins TRBV11-2 to TRBJ1-6, with TRBD1 as a possible D gene (6 bases). The germline CDR1 and CDR2 sequences are SGHAT and FQNNGV. CDR3 length: 16 residues. V dropped 1 base and J dropped 4 bases, with 11 bases sitting between them. This CDR3 reads CASSLGGHGYNSPLHF. The CDR3 DNA is TGTGCCAGCAGCTTAGGGGGACACGGGTATAATTCACCCCTCCACTTT.

This clone was observed a few times. The rearrangement joins TRBV7-9 to TRBJ2-7, with 12 bases lining up with TRBD2. The CDR3 is 15 residues long. Germline CDR1 SEHNR, CDR2 FQNEAQ (reference sequence). V lost 3 bases to trimming and J lost 4 bases; unmatched junction nucleotides: 4. CDR3 in amino acids: CASSLAGTSGYEQYF. CDR3 coding DNA: TGTGCCAGCAGCTTGGCCGGGACTAGCGGGTACGAGCAGTACTTC.

This clone was detected once. This chain links TRBV2 with TRBJ2-2; 7 nucleotides match TRBD1. With 5 bases clipped from V and 7 bases from J, the junction kept 13 bases outside the gene matches. The CDR3 is made up of 16 amino acids. Looked up from germline, CDR1 is SNHLY and CDR2 is FYNNEI. CDR3 loop: CASSSGGSGRSGELFF. The DNA for the CDR3 is TGTGCCAGCAGTTCAGGGGGTTCGGGACGTAGCGGGGAGCTGTTTTTT.

DNA for the CDR3: TGTGCCAGCAGCTTAGCGCTAGGTGCCAATGAGCAGTTCTTC. Translating gives CASSLALGANEQFF. The V gene is TRBV11-1, the J gene TRBJ2-1; D gene uncertain. The CDR3 is made up of 14 amino acids. V was pared by 0 bases and J by 6 bases, with 9 bases between. CDR1 and CDR2 (germline): SGHAT, FQDESV (reference sequence).

This clone occurred once. The chain joins TRBV6-5 to TRBJ2-5, with a possible D match to TRBD2 (5 bases). The CDR3 contains 14 residues. V shed 6 bases and J shed 4 bases, with 15 bases lying between them. Germline V gene lookup returns CDR1 MNHEY and CDR2 SVGAGI. The CDR3 region is CASSLRVGGETQYF. The CDR3 DNA sequence: TGTGCCAGCAGCCTGAGGGTTGGCGGAGAGACCCAGTACTTC.

V usage is TRBV30 and J usage is TRBJ2-1, with TRBD1 matching 8 bases. Germline lookup yields CDR1 GTSNPN and CDR2 SVGIG (reference sequence). CDR3 size: 14 residues. V lost 5 bases to trimming and J lost 3 bases; unmatched junction nucleotides: 6. The CDR3 sequence: CAWHAGGLYNEQFF. The CDR3 DNA sequence: TGTGCCTGGCACGCAGGGGGCCTCTACAATGAGCAGTTCTTC.

On this clone itself: Other nucleotide sequences in the sample specify the same CDR3. The rearrangement links TRBV6-5 to TRBJ1-4; a weak D match, TRBD1 (5 bases). This CDR3 has 14 amino acids. The V end lost 0 bases, the J end lost 4 bases, and 6 bases lay between the germline ends. Germline V gives CDR1 MNHEY, CDR2 SVGAGI. CDR3 sequence reads: CASSYSGGNEKLFF. The CDR3 DNA reads TGTGCCAGCAGTTACTCCGGGGGTAATGAAAAACTGTTTTTT.

This chain joins TRBV7-8 and TRBJ2-1, with 11 bases that match TRBD2. This CDR3 spans 14 amino acids. V was clipped by 5 bases and J by 7 bases; unmatched bases: 4. Germline values: CDR1 SGHVS, CDR2 FQNEAQ. In DNA, the CDR3 is TGTGCCAGCAGCCAGACTAGCGGGACGAATGAGCAGTTCTTC. Protein sequence: CASSQTSGTNEQFF.

The chain is built from TRBV4-1 and TRBJ2-7, with 9 bases fitting TRBD2. The CDR3 contains 17 residues. V dropped 6 bases and J dropped 1; count of bases not matched to a gene: 13. Germline V gene lookup returns CDR1 MGHRA and CDR2 YSYEKL. The CDR3: CASSMPRRGGTSYEQYF. As DNA, the CDR3 is TGCGCCAGCAGTATGCCCCGGCGGGGGGGCACTTCCTACGAGCAGTACTTC.

The chain's CDR3 is CASRYYEQYF. The CDR3 region has the DNA TGTGCCAGCCGGTACTACGAGCAGTACTTC. This sequence joins TRBV2 and TRBJ2-7; D call uncertain. V lost 8 bases and J lost 3, with 5 bases in between. The germline V gene encodes CDR1 SNHLY and CDR2 FYNNEI. The CDR3 length is 10 residues.

The V and J genes are TRBV2 and TRBJ1-3; no clear D gene. Trimming shortened V by 3 bases and J by 7 bases, and 13 bases separated the two germline ends. From germline, CDR1 is SNHLY and CDR2 FYNNEI. This CDR3 is 14 amino acids long. CDR3 sequence (DNA): TGTGCCAGCAGTGATCCGGCAGGTCGGAACACCATATATTTT. Amino acids: CASSDPAGRNTIYF. Combining the CDR3 with reference TRBV2 and TRBJ1-3 gives the whole variable domain EPEVTQTPSHQVTQMGQEVILRCVPISNHLYFYWYRQILGQKVEFLVSFYNNEISEKSEIFDDQFSVERPDGSNFTLKIRSTKLEDSAMYFCASSDPAGRNTIYFGEGSWLTVV.

V is TRBV3-1 (or the pseudogene TRBV3-2) and J is TRBJ2-7, with 8 bases aligning to TRBD1. Germline V gene data show CDR1 as LGHDT and CDR2 as YNNKEL (reference sequence). V shed 5 bases and J 2 bases; nucleotides not matched to a gene: 8. The CDR3 is 15 residues long. CDR3 in DNA: TGTGCCAGCAGCGTCTTAGGGACAGGTACCTACGAGCAGTACTTC. Protein product: CASSVLGTGTYEQYF.

The chain recombines TRBV7-2 with TRBJ2-5; D ambiguous. The length of the CDR3 is 12 residues. CDR1 is SGHTA, CDR2 FQGNSA, per germline. Trimming took off 5 bases at V and 6 bases at J, with 10 bases between the two ends. CDR3 nucleotides: TGTGCCAGCAGCAAAGCCCTCCAGACCCAGTACTTC. It codes for CASSKALQTQYF. The full variable domain, with the rest looked up from reference TRBV7-2 and TRBJ2-5, is GAGVSQSPSNKVTEKGKDVELRCDPISGHTALYWYRQSLGQGLEFLIYFQGNSAPDKSGLPSDRFSAERTGGSVSTLTIQRTQQEDSAVYLCASSKALQTQYFGPGTRLLVL.

A word on this clone: At one of its ends the junction is not consistent with the germline gene, which may arise from a read error. CDR3 in amino acids: CASSWDRDSLPWDF. Written as DNA, the CDR3 is TGTGCCAGCAGCTGGGACCGGGACAGCCTTCCTTGGGACTTC. V and J are TRBV11-2 and TRBJ2-7, with 7 bases that match TRBD1. The CDR3 runs to 14 residues. Germline CDR1 is SGHAT and CDR2 is FQNNGV.